The clone carrying this T cell receptor beta chain appeared many times. This entry comes from a study of read filtering for tumor transcriptome and immune sequencing. Trimming took 3 bases from V and 1 from J, leaving 12 bases between them. CDR3 length: 14 residues. Germline CDR1 is DFQATT and CDR2 is SNEGSKA (reference sequence). This library used 300 to 450 ng RNA and molecular barcoded adaptors spanning alpha/delta and beta/gamma chains. One entry per CDR3 protein, called by TCRdb with MiXCR from the reads. The data hold roughly 41,000 distinct CDR3 sequences, with approximately 14% observed a single time.

This receptor was obtained from a donor at least 40 years old with multiple myeloma. Sequencing was done on a sample of a population of CD138-negative cells sorted from bone marrow. V usage is TRBV20-1 and J usage is TRBJ1-1; the D gene is possibly TRBD1 (5 bases). Here the CDR3 reads CSASGRGRNTEAFF. DNA for the CDR3: TGCAGTGCTAGTGGGCGGGGGAGGAACACTGAAGCTTTCTTT.